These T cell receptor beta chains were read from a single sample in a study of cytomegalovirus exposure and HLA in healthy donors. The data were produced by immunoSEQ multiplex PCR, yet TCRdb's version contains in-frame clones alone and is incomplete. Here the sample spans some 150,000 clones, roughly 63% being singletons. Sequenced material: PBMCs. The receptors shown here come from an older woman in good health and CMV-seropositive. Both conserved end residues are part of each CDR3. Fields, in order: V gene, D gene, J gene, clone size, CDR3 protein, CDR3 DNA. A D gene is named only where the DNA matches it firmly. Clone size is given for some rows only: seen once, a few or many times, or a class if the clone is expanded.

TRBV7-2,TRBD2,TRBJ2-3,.,CASSLVISSGRSDTQYF,TGTGCCAGCAGCTTAGTGATATCTAGCGGGAGATCCGATACGCAGTATTTT
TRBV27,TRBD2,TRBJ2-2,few,CASSLGLAANTGELFF,TGTGCCAGCAGTTTGGGACTAGCGGCGAACACCGGGGAGCTGTTTTTT
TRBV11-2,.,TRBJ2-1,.,CASSLDLANNEQFF,TGTGCCAGCAGCTTAGATCTTGCGAACAATGAGCAGTTCTTC
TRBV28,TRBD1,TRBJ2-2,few,CASSPDRVTGELFF,TGTGCCAGCAGTCCCGACAGGGTTACGGGGGAGCTGTTTTTT
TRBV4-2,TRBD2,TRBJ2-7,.,CASSQEVSGSPREQYF,TGTGCCAGCAGCCAGGAGGTTAGCGGGAGCCCCCGCGAGCAGTACTTC
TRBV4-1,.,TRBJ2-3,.,CASSQGGRFTDTQYF,TGCGCCAGCAGCCAAGGAGGGCGTTTTACAGATACGCAGTATTTT
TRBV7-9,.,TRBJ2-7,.,CASSVQDYEQYF,TGTGCCAGCAGCGTACAGGACTACGAGCAGTACTTC
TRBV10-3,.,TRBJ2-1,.,CAIRAGENNEQFF,TGTGCCATCAGGGCCGGGGAAAACAATGAGCAGTTCTTC
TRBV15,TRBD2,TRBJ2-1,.,CATSRGLAGVRNEQFF,TGTGCCACCAGCAGAGGACTAGCGGGAGTCCGAAATGAGCAGTTCTTC
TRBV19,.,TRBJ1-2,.,CASSIWAGADYGYTF,TGTGCCAGTAGTATTTGGGCAGGGGCGGACTATGGCTACACCTTC
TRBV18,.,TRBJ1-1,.,CASSPRGGLTEAFF,TGTGCCAGCTCACCACGGGGAGGGCTCACTGAAGCTTTCTTT
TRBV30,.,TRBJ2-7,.,CAWSGGYYEQYF,TGTGCCTGGAGTGGAGGGTACTACGAGCAGTACTTC